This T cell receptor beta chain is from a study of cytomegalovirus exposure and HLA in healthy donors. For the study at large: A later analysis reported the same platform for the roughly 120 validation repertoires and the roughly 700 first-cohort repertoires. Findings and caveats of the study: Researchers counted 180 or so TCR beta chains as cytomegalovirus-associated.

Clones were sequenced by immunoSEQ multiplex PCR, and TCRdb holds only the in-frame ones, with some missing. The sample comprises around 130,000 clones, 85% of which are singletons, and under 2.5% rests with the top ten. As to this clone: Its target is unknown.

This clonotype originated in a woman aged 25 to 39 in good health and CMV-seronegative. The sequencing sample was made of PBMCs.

CDR3 residues: CASSLEGTGGIYNEQFF. The CDR3 coding sequence is TGTGCCAGCAGCTTAGAAGGGACAGGGGGAATCTACAATGAGCAGTTCTTC. The chain is built from TRBV7-2 and TRBJ2-1, with 11 bases matching TRBD1. The germline V gene has CDR1 SGHTA and CDR2 FQGNSA. This CDR3 has 17 amino acids. V was pared by 1 base and J by 3 bases, with 5 bases of the junction left unmatched.